The 6 T cell receptor beta chains given below trace back to one sample, sequenced in a study of blood T cells in healthy people across ages. A sample-barcoded 5' primer and a J-beta primer mix were used in a second PCR of roughly 7 to 11 cycles. TCRdb passed the 5' RACE reads through MiXCR, listing each CDR3 protein once. This table has hundreds of thousands of distinct CDR3 sequences, more than 25% appearing once. The sample comprised blood. The receptors were gathered from a woman over 75 in good health.

This clonotype occurred many times. Just one base apart from a much larger clone, this may be a read error. This chain joins TRBV7-2 and TRBJ1-4, with TRBD1 matching 7 bases. The CDR3 is 14 residues long. The germline V gene has CDR1 SGHTA and CDR2 FQGNSA. The CDR3 coding sequence is TGTGCCAGCAGCCATCGACAGGGAGTTGGAAAACGGTTTTTT. Translated, it gives CASSHRQGVGKRFF.

This clonotype occurred a few times. The V gene is TRBV29-1, the J gene TRBJ1-1, with no clear D. CDR1 is SQVTM, CDR2 ANQGSEA, per germline. The V and J ends lost 4 bases and 4 bases respectively, with 10 bases between them. This CDR3 contains 12 residues. The CDR3 DNA sequence: TGCAGCGTTGGTGGGTCCTCCACTGAAGCTTTCTTT. It translates to CSVGGSSTEAFF.

This clonotype was found a few times. J is TRBJ2-3 and V is TRBV27; D is ambiguous. Trimming removed 2 bases at V and 2 bases at J, with 14 bases between. The CDR3 loop spans 16 amino acids. CDR1 and CDR2 from the germline V gene are MNHEY and SMNVEV (reference sequence). The CDR3 region is CASSLNGPGATDTQYF. As DNA, the CDR3 is TGTGCCAGCAGTTTAAACGGGCCAGGCGCCACAGATACGCAGTATTTT.

This chain connects TRBV2 to TRBJ2-2, with D tentatively TRBD1 (6 bases). This CDR3 contains 15 residues. Trimming pared 4 bases from V and 1 base from J, leaving 10 bases between. Germline V gene sequence: CDR1 SNHLY, CDR2 FYNNEI. The CDR3 coding sequence is TGTGCCAGCAGTGCGCAGGGGCGGAACACCGGGGAGCTGTTTTTT. This translates into CASSAQGRNTGELFF.

The sample holds many counts of this clonotype. The V gene is TRBV30, the J gene TRBJ1-2; D gene unclear. The V gene lost 3 bases and the J gene lost 2 bases, with 13 bases spanning the gap. Per germline, CDR1 GTSNPN and CDR2 SVGIG (reference sequence). The CDR3 length is 14 residues. This CDR3 is CAWRRKGSNYGYTF. CDR3 in DNA: TGTGCCTGGAGAAGGAAAGGCTCAAACTATGGCTACACCTTC.

The J gene is TRBJ2-7, the V gene TRBV7-2; D is perhaps TRBD2 (6 bases). CDR1 and CDR2 from the germline V gene are SGHTA and FQGNSA. This CDR3 has 15 amino acids. V was clipped by 5 bases and J by 4 bases, with 18 bases between them. The CDR3 loop reads CASSPGGTSRYEQYF. DNA of the CDR3: TGTGCCAGCAGCCCAGGCGGGACGTCGCGTTACGAGCAGTACTTC. The full variable domain, its missing parts supplied by reference TRBV7-2 and TRBJ2-7, is GAGVSQSPSNKVTEKGKDVELRCDPISGHTALYWYRQSLGQGLEFLIYFQGNSAPDKSGLPSDRFSAERTGGSVSTLTIQRTQQEDSAVYLCASSPGGTSRYEQYFGPGTRLTVT.